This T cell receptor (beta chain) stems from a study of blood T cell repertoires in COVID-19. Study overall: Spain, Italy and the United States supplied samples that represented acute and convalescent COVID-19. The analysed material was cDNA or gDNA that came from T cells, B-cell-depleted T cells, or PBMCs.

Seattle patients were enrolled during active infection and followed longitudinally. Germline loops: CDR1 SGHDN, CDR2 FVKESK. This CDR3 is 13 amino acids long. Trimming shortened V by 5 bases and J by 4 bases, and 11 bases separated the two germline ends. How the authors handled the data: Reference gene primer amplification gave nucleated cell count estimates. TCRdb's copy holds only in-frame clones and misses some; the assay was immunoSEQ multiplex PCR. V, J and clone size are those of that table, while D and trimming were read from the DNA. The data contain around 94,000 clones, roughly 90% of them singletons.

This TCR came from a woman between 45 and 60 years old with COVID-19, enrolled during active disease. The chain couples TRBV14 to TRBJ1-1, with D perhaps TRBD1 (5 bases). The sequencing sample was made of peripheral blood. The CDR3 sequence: CASSWGGGTEAFF. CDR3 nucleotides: TGTGCCAGCAGCTGGGGGGGAGGCACTGAAGCTTTCTTT.